This TCR beta chain was identified in a study of Graves' ophthalmopathy and Graves' hyperthyroidism. Whole-study findings and limits: For separating ophthalmopathy from stable hyperthyroidism, a 13-signature model gave around 86% sensitivity and roughly 83% specificity.

Remarks on this clonotype: The target antigen is unknown.

Germline lookup yields CDR1 MNHEY and CDR2 SMNVEV (reference sequence). The CDR3 length is 14 residues. Trimming removed 10 bases from V and 7 bases from J; junction bases left unmatched: 15. RNA transcripts were the template, and TCR beta CDR3 regions were amplified from them. Second-round multiplex PCR came after first-round RT-PCR with HTBI primers. Each CDR3 protein gets one entry after TCRdb re-called the multiplex PCR reads with MiXCR. The repertoire holds about 1.1 million distinct CDR3 sequences, with 35% to 40% as singletons. J is TRBJ1-2 and V is TRBV27, with 7 bases matching TRBD1. The sample taken for sequencing was peripheral blood or thyroid tissue (not recorded which). This receptor was obtained from an adult man with Graves' hyperthyroidism. The CDR3 reads CATLQDRSEFGYTF. CDR3 nucleotides: TGTGCCACCTTGCAGGACAGGTCCGAGTTTGGCTACACCTTC.